This TCR beta chain was captured by sequencing in a study of blood T cell repertoires in COVID-19. Background on the study: Sources were T cells, B-cell-depleted T cells, or PBMCs; the material itself was cDNA or gDNA.

This CDR3 is 17 amino acids long. Per germline, CDR1 SNHLY and CDR2 FYNNEI. J was trimmed by 6 bases and V by 7 bases; bases with no gene match: 15. Authors' processing steps: Amplification of reference gene primers was used by the study to estimate nucleated cell counts. Sequencing used immunoSEQ multiplex PCR; TCRdb keeps in-frame clones, though not all of them. V and J calls and clone size are given by that table; D and trimming were obtained from the DNA. The sample holds under 300,000 clones, roughly 84% seen once. Material for sequencing was peripheral blood. The clonotype comes from a human donor with COVID-19, enrolled during active disease. The donor label of this sample is uncertain. The chain joins TRBV2 to TRBJ2-1; 10 nucleotides line up with TRBD1. CDR3 nucleotides: TGTGCCAGCACCTTAGGGGACAGGGGATTTCGGGGCAATGAGCAGTTCTTC. Amino acid sequence: CASTLGDRGFRGNEQFF. Using reference TRBV2 and TRBJ2-1 for the parts outside the CDR3, the full variable domain is EPEVTQTPSHQVTQMGQEVILRCVPISNHLYFYWYRQILGQKVEFLVSFYNNEISEKSEIFDDQFSVERPDGSNFTLKIRSTKLEDSAMYFCASTLGDRGFRGNEQFFGPGTRLTVL.